This TCR beta chain was identified during a study of TIL therapy for anti-PD-1-resistant metastatic lung cancer. At the level of the study: Half of patients were current or former smokers.

Described time point: pre-treatment sample, taken before nivolumab and TIL therapy. Tumor tissue came from excised metastases, mostly pleural nodules or supraclavicular lymph nodes. Stage 4 NSCLC adults joined between 2017 and January 2020. Sequencing used immunoSEQ v3. Clones were read by immunoSEQ multiplex PCR, and TCRdb kept only the in-frame ones, dropping some. The repertoire includes 9,500 to 15,000 clones, roughly 50% of them detected once, and nearly 7.5% sits in the top ten. V was pared by 2 bases and J by 3 bases, with 4 bases of the junction left unmatched. Germline V lookup: CDR1 MNHEY, CDR2 SVGAGI. This CDR3 contains 16 residues.

This specimen consisted of tumor tissue, obtained at baseline. This receptor was obtained from a person aged 25-85 years with non-small cell lung cancer. The rearrangement links TRBV6-5 to TRBJ2-6; TRBD2 matches at 7 bases. CDR3 region: CASSYQRGYGANVLTF. CDR3 DNA sequence: TGTGCCAGCAGTTACCAGCGGGGATATGGGGCCAACGTCCTGACTTTC.